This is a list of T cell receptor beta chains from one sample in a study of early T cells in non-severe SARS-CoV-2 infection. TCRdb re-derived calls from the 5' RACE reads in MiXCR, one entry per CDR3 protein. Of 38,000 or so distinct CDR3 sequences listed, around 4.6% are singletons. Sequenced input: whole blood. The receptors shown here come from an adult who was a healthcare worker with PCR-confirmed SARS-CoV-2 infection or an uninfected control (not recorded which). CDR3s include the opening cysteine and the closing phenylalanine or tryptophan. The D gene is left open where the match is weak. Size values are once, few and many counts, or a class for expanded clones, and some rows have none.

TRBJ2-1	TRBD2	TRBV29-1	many	CSVEDGASGGYEQFF	TGCAGCGTTGAAGATGGGGCTAGCGGGGGCTATGAGCAGTTCTTC
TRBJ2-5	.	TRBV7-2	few	CASSPSRGETQYF	TGTGCCAGCAGCCCCTCGAGGGGAGAGACCCAGTACTTC
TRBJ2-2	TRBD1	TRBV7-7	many	CASSPGGPNTGELFF	TGTGCCAGCAGCCCAGGGGGCCCTAACACCGGGGAGCTGTTTTTT
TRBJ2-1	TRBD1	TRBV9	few	CASSPNNRGDEQFF	TGTGCCAGCAGCCCAAATAACAGGGGTGATGAGCAGTTCTTC
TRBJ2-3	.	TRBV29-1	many	CSVASSDTQYF	TGCAGCGTGGCTAGCTCAGATACGCAGTATTTT
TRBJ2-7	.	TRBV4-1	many	CASSQERVSYEQYF	TGCGCCAGCAGCCAAGAACGGGTCTCCTACGAGCAGTACTTC
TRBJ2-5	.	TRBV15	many	CATSTAAETQYF	TGTGCCACCTCGACAGCTGCTGAGACCCAGTACTTC
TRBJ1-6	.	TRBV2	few	CASSGVIAGSPLHF	TGTGCCAGCAGTGGTGTGATCGCAGGGTCACCCCTCCACTTT
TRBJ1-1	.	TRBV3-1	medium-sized	CASSPGDWSGEAFF	TGTGCCAGCTCACCGGGGGATTGGAGTGGTGAAGCTTTCTTT
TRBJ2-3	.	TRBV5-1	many	CASSLRRTDTQYF	TGCGCCAGCAGCTTGAGAAGGACAGATACGCAGTATTTT
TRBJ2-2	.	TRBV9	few	CASSGRGSNTGELFF	TGTGCCAGCAGCGGGCGGGGCTCGAACACCGGGGAGCTGTTTTTT
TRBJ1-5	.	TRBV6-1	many	CASKDSNQPQHF	TGTGCCAGCAAAGACAGTAATCAGCCCCAGCATTTT
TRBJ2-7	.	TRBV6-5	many	CASSYRGFYEQYF	TGTGCCAGCAGTTACAGGGGATTCTACGAGCAGTACTTC
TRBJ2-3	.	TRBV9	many	CASTIGTSAEGQYF	TGTGCCAGCACAATCGGGACCAGTGCCGAGGGGCAGTATTTT
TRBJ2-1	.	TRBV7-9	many	CASSSTPENEQFF	TGTGCCAGCAGTTCGACTCCGGAGAATGAGCAGTTCTTC
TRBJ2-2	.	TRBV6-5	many	CASSSSPSAGELFF	TGTGCCAGCAGTTCGAGCCCTTCGGCCGGGGAGCTGTTTTTT
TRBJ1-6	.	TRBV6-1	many	CASRRGREAPLHF	TGTGCCAGCAGGCGGGGCAGAGAGGCACCCCTCCACTTT
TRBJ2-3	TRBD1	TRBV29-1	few	CSVEDQGVDTQYF	TGCAGCGTTGAAGATCAGGGGGTGGATACGCAGTATTTT
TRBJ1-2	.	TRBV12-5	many	CASGLEALYGYTF	TGTGCTAGTGGTTTGGAGGCGCTCTATGGCTACACCTTC
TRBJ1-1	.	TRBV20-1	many	CSPNRGTEAFF	TGCAGCCCCAACCGGGGGACTGAAGCTTTCTTT
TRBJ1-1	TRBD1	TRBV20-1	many	CSASRTGRNTEAFF	TGCAGTGCTTCACGGACAGGGCGAAACACTGAAGCTTTCTTT
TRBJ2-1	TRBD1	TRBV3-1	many	CASSQVGQGWNEQFF	TGTGCCAGCAGCCAAGTGGGACAGGGATGGAATGAGCAGTTCTTC
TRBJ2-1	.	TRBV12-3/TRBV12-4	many	CASRLDPGTSYNEQFF	TGTGCCAGCAGACTCGACCCCGGGACATCGTACAATGAGCAGTTCTTC
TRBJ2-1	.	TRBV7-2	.	CASSAAQGRTAYYNEQFF	TGTGCCAGCAGCGCCGCCCAAGGCCGGACAGCTTATTACAATGAGCAGTTCTTC
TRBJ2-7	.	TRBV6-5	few	CASRAGNSLYEQYF	TGTGCCAGCAGGGCCGGTAACAGCCTCTACGAGCAGTACTTC
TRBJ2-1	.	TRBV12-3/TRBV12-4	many	CASSFRFNEQFF	TGTGCCAGCAGTTTCCGGTTCAATGAGCAGTTCTTC
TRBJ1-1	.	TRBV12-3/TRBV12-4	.	CASSLSLVGIDTEAFF	TGTGCCAGCAGTTTAAGTTTGGTGGGCATTGACACTGAAGCTTTCTTT
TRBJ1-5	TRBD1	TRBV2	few	CASGRGGHQPQHF	TGTGCCAGCGGGAGAGGGGGCCATCAGCCCCAGCATTTT
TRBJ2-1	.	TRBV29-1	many	CSVVGGLTYNEQFF	TGCAGCGTTGTTGGGGGCTTGACCTACAATGAGCAGTTCTTC
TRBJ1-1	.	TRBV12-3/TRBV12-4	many	CASSFFTGGTEAFF	TGTGCCAGCAGTTTCTTCACGGGAGGCACTGAAGCTTTCTTT
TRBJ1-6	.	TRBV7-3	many	CASSSGAGTHSPLHF	TGTGCCAGCAGCTCCGGGGCAGGGACCCATTCACCCCTCCACTTT
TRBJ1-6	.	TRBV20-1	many	CSARASGHSFAPLHF	TGCAGTGCTAGAGCCTCGGGACATAGCTTCGCACCCCTCCACTTT
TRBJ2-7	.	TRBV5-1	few	CASSPEGTTYEQYF	TGCGCCAGCAGCCCGGAAGGCACCACCTACGAGCAGTACTTC
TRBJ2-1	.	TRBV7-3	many	CASSATTRGEQFF	TGTGCCAGCAGCGCGACGACCAGGGGCGAGCAGTTCTTC
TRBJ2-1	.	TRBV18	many	CASSPRMGVDNEQFF	TGTGCCAGCTCACCACGGATGGGAGTCGACAATGAGCAGTTCTTC
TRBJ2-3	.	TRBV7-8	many	CASSLDPRSDTQYF	TGTGCCAGCAGCTTGGACCCCAGATCGGATACGCAGTATTTT
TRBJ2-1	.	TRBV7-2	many	CASSLGRSSGEQFF	TGTGCCAGCAGCTTAGGGCGCAGCTCTGGTGAGCAGTTCTTC
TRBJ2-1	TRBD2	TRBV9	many	CASSVRGAGRDEQFF	TGTGCCAGCAGCGTACGGGGGGCCGGGAGGGATGAGCAGTTCTTC
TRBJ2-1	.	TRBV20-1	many	CSALGGLGNEQFF	TGCAGTGCTTTGGGGGGCCTTGGGAATGAGCAGTTCTTC
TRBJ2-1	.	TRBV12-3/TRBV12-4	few	CASSLWPMDEQFF	TGTGCCAGCAGTTTATGGCCCATGGATGAGCAGTTCTTC
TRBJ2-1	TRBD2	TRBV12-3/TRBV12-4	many	CASSPLAGGNYNEQFF	TGTGCCAGCAGCCCTCTAGCGGGGGGGAACTACAATGAGCAGTTCTTC
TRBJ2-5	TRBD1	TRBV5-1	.	CASSLGTGQETQYF	TGCGCCAGCAGCTTGGGGACAGGCCAAGAGACCCAGTACTTC
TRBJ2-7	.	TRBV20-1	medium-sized	CSAQAQSYEQYF	TGCAGTGCTCAAGCACAGTCCTACGAGCAGTACTTC